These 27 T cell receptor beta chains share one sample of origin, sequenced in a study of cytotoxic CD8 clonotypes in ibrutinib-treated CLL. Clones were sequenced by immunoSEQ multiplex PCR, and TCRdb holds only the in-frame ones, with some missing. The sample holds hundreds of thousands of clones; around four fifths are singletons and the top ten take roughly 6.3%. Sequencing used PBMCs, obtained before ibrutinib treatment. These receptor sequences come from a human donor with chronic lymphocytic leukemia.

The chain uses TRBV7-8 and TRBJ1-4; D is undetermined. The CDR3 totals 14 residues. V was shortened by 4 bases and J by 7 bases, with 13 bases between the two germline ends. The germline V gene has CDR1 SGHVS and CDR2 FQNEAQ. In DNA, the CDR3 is TGTGCCAGCAGCTCCTTAACGAGGCGTGAAAAACTGTTTTTT. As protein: CASSSLTRREKLFF.

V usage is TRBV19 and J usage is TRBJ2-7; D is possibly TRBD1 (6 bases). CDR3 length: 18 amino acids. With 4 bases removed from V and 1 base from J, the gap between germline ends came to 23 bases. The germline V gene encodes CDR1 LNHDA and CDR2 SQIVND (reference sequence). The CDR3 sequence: CASSTRDGSQGPSYEQYF. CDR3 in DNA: TGTGCCAGTAGTACCCGGGACGGATCCCAGGGGCCTTCCTACGAGCAGTACTTC.

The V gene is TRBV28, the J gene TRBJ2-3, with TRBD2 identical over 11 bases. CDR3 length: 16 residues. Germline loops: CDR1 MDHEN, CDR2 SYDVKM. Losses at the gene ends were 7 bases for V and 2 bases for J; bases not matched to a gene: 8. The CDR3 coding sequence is TGTGCCAGCACCTTGGGACTAGCGGTAGACACAGATACGCAGTATTTT. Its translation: CASTLGLAVDTDTQYF.

The CDR3 coding sequence is TGTGCCAGCAGCCCCGCGGGACTAGCGCCTTACGAGCAGTACTTC. This gives the protein CASSPAGLAPYEQYF. J is TRBJ2-7 and V is TRBV5-4; 10 nucleotides align to TRBD2. The CDR3 totals 15 residues. Germline V CDR1 and CDR2: SGHNT, YYREEE (reference sequence). J lost 4 bases, V lost 4 bases, and 8 bases had no gene match. Full variable domain (remainder filled in from reference TRBV5-4 and TRBJ2-7): ETGVTQSPTHLIKTRGQQVTLRCSSQSGHNTVSWYQQALGQGPQFIFQYYREEENGRGNFPPRFSGLQFPNYSSELNVNALELDDSALYLCASSPAGLAPYEQYFGPGTRLTVT.

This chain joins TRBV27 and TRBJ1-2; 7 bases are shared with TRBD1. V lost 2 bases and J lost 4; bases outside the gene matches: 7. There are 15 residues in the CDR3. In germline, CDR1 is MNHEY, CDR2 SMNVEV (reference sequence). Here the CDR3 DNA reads TGTGCCAGCAGTTTAGTGCAGGGGGATCCCTATGGCTACACCTTC. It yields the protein CASSLVQGDPYGYTF.

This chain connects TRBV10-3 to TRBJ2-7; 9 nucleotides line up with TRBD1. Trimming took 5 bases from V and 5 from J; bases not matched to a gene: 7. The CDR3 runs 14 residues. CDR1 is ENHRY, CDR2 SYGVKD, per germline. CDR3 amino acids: CAISTRDRVHEQYF. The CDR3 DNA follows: TGTGCCATCAGTACCCGGGACAGGGTGCACGAGCAGTACTTC.

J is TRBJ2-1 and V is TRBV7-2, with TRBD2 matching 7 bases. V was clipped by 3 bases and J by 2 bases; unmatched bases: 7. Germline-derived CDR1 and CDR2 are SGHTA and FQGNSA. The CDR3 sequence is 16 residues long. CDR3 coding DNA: TGTGCCAGCAGCTTTACCGCTAGCGGAACCTACAATGAGCAGTTCTTC. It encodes CASSFTASGTYNEQFF.

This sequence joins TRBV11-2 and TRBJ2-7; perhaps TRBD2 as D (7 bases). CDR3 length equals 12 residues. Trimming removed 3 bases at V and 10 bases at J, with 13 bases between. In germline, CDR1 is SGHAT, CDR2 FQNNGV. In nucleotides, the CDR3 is TGTGCCAGCAGCTTCCTTAGGGGGGGACAGTACTTC. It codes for CASSFLRGGQYF.

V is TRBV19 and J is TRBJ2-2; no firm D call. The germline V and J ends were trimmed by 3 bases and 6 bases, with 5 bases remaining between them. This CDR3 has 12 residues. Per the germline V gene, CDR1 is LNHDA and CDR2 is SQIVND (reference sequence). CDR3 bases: TGTGCCAGTAGTATTAGCCCCGGGGAGCTGTTTTTT. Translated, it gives CASSISPGELFF.

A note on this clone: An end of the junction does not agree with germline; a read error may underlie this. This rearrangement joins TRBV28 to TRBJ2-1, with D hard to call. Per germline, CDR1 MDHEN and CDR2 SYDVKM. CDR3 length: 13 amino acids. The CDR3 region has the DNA TGTGCCAGCAGCCTCGGACCCTACAATGAGCGGTTCTTC. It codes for CASSLGPYNERFF.

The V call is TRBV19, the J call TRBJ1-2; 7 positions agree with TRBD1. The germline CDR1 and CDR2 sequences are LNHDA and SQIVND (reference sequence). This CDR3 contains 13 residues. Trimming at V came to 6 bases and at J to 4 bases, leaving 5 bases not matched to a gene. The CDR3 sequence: CASRETGSYGYTF. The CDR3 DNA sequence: TGTGCCAGTAGAGAGACAGGGTCCTATGGCTACACCTTC.

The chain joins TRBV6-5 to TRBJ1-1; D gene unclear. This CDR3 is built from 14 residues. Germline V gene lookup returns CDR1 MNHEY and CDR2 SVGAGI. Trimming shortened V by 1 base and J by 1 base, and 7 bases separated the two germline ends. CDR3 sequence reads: CASSYFLANTEAFF. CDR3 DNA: TGTGCCAGCAGTTACTTTCTGGCGAACACTGAAGCTTTCTTT.

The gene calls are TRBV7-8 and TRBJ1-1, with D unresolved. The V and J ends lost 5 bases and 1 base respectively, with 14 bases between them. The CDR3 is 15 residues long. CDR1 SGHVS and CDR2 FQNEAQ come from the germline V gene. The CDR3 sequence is CASSRLLFSNTEAFF. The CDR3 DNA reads TGTGCCAGCAGCCGTCTACTGTTTTCGAACACTGAAGCTTTCTTT.

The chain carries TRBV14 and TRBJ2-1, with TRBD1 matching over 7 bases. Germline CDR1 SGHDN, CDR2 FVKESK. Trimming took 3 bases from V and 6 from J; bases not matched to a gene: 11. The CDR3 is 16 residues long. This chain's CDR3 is CASSHSGAGGFNEQFF. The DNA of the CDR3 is TGTGCCAGCAGCCACTCCGGGGCAGGGGGTTTCAATGAGCAGTTCTTC.

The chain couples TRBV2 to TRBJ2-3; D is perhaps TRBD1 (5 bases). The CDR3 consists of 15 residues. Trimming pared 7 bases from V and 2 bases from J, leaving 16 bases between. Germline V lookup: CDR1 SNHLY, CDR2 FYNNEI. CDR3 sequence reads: CASKEGVLATDTQYF. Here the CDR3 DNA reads TGTGCCAGCAAGGAAGGGGTTCTCGCCACAGATACGCAGTATTTT.

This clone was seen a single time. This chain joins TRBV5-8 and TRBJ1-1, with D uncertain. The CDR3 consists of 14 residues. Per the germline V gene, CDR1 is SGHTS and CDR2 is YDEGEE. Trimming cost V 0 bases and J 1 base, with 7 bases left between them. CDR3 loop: CASSLEQTNTEAFF. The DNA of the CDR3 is TGTGCCAGCAGCTTGGAACAGACGAACACTGAAGCTTTCTTT.

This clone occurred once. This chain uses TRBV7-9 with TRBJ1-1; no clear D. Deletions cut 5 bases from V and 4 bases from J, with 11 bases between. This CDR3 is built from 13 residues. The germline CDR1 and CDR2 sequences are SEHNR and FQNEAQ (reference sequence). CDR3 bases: TGTGCCAGCAGCCCCGCCCCGGGCACTGAAGCTTTCTTT. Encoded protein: CASSPAPGTEAFF.

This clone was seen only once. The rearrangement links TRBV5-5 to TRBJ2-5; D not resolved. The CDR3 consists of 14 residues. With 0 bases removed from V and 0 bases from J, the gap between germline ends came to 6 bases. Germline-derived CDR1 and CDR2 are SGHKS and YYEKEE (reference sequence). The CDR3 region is CASSLGLHQETQYF. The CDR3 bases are TGTGCCAGCAGCTTGGGGCTACACCAAGAGACCCAGTACTTC. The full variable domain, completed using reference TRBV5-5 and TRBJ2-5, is DAGVTQSPTHLIKTRGQQVTLRCSPISGHKSVSWYQQVLGQGPQFIFQYYEKEERGRGNFPDRFSARQFPNYSSELNVNALLLGDSALYLCASSLGLHQETQYFGPGTRLLVL.

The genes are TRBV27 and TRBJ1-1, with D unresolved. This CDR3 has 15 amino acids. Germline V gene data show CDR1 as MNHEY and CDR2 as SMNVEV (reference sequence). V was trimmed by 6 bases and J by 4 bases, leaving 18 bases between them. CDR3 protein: CASSRSTGRLTEAFF. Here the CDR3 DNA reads TGTGCCAGCAGCAGATCGACGGGCCGGCTCACTGAAGCTTTCTTT.

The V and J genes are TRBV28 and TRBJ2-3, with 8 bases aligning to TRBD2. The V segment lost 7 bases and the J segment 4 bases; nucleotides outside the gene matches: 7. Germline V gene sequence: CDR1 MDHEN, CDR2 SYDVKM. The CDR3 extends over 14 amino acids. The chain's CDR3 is CASIGAGGSDTQYF. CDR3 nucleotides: TGTGCCAGCATAGGTGCGGGAGGCTCAGATACGCAGTATTTT.

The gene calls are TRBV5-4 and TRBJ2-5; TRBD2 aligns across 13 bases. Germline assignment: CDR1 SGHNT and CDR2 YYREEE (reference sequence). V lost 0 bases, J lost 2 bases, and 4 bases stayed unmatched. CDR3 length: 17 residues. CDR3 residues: CASSLGPTSGGQETQYF. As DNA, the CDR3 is TGTGCCAGCAGCTTGGGGCCGACTAGCGGGGGGCAAGAGACCCAGTACTTC.

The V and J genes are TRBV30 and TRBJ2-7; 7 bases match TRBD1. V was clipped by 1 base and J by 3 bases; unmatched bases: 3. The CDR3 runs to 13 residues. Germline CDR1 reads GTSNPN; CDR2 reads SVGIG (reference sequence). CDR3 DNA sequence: TGTGCCTGGAGTGCGGGACAGAACTACGAGCAGTACTTC. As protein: CAWSAGQNYEQYF. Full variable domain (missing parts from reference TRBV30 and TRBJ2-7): SQTIHQWPATLVQPVGSPLSLECTVEGTSNPNLYWYRQAAGRGLQLLFYSVGIGQISSEVPQNLSASRPQDRQFILSSKKLLLSDSGFYLCAWSAGQNYEQYFGPGTRLTVT.

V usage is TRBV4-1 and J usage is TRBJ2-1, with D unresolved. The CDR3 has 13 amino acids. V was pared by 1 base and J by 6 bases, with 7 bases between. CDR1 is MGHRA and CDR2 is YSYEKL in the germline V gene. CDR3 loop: CASSQGALNEQFF. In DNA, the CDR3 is TGCGCCAGCAGCCAAGGTGCGCTCAATGAGCAGTTCTTC.

The CDR3 region is CATSRGPGQARPAPGNTIYF. CDR3 bases: TGTGCCACCAGCAGAGGGCCGGGACAGGCGAGGCCAGCCCCTGGAAACACCATATATTTT. This chain links TRBV15 with TRBJ1-3; 8 bases map to TRBD1. The V segment lost 1 base and the J segment 2 bases; nucleotides outside the gene matches: 16. This CDR3 has 20 residues. Germline CDR1 and CDR2: LNHNV and YYDKDF (reference sequence).

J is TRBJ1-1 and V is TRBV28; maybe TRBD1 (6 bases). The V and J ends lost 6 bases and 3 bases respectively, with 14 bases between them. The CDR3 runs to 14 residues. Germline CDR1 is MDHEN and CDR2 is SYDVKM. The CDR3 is CASSLQGRYTEAFF. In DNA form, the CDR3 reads TGTGCCAGCAGCTTACAGGGAAGGTACACTGAAGCTTTCTTT.

CDR3 bases: TGTGCCAGTACAGAGAGAAAAGGCTCCGGGACAGGCCAAGAGACCCAGTACTTC. Amino acids: CASTERKGSGTGQETQYF. The chain combines TRBV28 with TRBJ2-5; 8 bases fit TRBD1. The CDR3 consists of 18 residues. CDR1 is MDHEN, CDR2 SYDVKM, per germline. Trimming took 9 bases from V and 1 from J; bases not matched to a gene: 19. Combining the CDR3 with reference TRBV28 and TRBJ2-5 gives the whole variable domain DVKVTQSSRYLVKRTGEKVFLECVQDMDHENMFWYRQDPGLGLRLIYFSYDVKMKEKGDIPEGYSVSREKKERFSLILESASTNQTSMYLCASTERKGSGTGQETQYFGPGTRLLVL.

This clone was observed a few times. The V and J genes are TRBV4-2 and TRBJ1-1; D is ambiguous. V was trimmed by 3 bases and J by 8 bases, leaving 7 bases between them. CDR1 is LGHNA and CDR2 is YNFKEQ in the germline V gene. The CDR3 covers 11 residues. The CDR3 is CASSHDGEAFF. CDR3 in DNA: TGTGCCAGCAGCCACGACGGAGAAGCTTTCTTT.